Shown below are 30 T cell receptor beta chains from a single sample sequenced in a study of beta chain features in type 1 diabetes. Since all of the isolated RNA was reverse transcribed, expressed TCRB transcripts were what got sequenced. The repertoire was sequenced with immunoSEQ multiplex PCR; TCRdb's copy has only in-frame clones and lacks some. There are hundreds of thousands of clones in the sample; about a sixth occur only once, and 0.02% to 0.025% lies in the top ten. The material sequenced was naive CD4+ T cells from blood. These receptors originate from a woman aged 18-29 years in good health.

The sample holds a few counts of this clone. The chain couples TRBV7-2 to TRBJ2-4; D uncertain. CDR1 and CDR2 from the germline V gene are SGHTA and FQGNSA. The CDR3 has 14 residues. With 1 base removed from V and 0 bases from J, the gap between germline ends came to 4 bases. In DNA form, the CDR3 reads TGTGCCAGCAGCTTAGAGATAGCCAAAAACATTCAGTACTTC. The encoded protein is CASSLEIAKNIQYF.

This clone was counted a few times. The V call is TRBV28, the J call TRBJ1-2; D possibly corresponds to TRBD1 (5 bases). V was trimmed by 5 bases and J by 11 bases, leaving 12 bases between them. CDR3 length: 11 amino acids. Germline V gene data show CDR1 as MDHEN and CDR2 as SYDVKM. CDR3 in amino acids: CASSIRGTYTF. The CDR3 DNA reads as TGTGCCAGCAGTATCCGAGGGACTTACACCTTC.

This clone showed up just a few times. In the same sample, other DNA sequences code for this CDR3. The rearrangement joins TRBV7-2 to TRBJ1-5; D ambiguous. V shed 5 bases and J shed 5 bases, with 7 bases lying between them. Germline CDR1 and CDR2: SGHTA and FQGNSA. CDR3 length equals 12 residues. The CDR3 nucleotides read TGTGCCAGCAGCCTACAAGATCAGCCCCAGCATTTT. Residues: CASSLQDQPQHF.

V is TRBV7-2 and J is TRBJ2-6, with D perhaps assigned TRBD1 or TRBD2 (5 bases each). CDR1 and CDR2 (germline): SGHTA, FQGNSA. The CDR3 covers 14 residues. V was cut by 8 bases and J by 3 bases, with 11 bases left in between. CDR3: CASQSGSGANVLTF. The CDR3 region has the DNA TGTGCCAGCCAGTCAGGGAGTGGGGCCAACGTCCTGACTTTC. The variable domain in full, with the rest retrieved from reference TRBV7-2 and TRBJ2-6, is GAGVSQSPSNKVTEKGKDVELRCDPISGHTALYWYRQSLGQGLEFLIYFQGNSAPDKSGLPSDRFSAERTGGSVSTLTIQRTQQEDSAVYLCASQSGSGANVLTFGAGSRLTVL.

To note about this clone: The sample has other DNA sequences that encode this CDR3 too. The chain employs TRBV7-2 and TRBJ2-3; the D is unclear. CDR3 length equals 12 residues. Looked up from germline, CDR1 is SGHTA and CDR2 is FQGNSA. Trimming cost V 1 base and J 6 bases, with 5 bases left between them. The DNA of the CDR3 is TGTGCCAGCAGCTTAGGAGCCGATACGCAGTATTTT. This sequence encodes CASSLGADTQYF.

This clone was seen a handful of times. The gene calls are TRBV7-6 and TRBJ2-5, with 9 bases lining up with TRBD1. The CDR3 length is 14 residues. With V trimmed by 5 bases and J by 5 bases, 6 bases remained unmatched. Per the germline V gene, CDR1 is SGHVS and CDR2 is FNYEAQ. This CDR3 is CASSRGQGWETQYF. The CDR3 DNA is TGTGCCAGCAGCCGAGGACAGGGGTGGGAGACCCAGTACTTC.

This clone was recorded a few times. Other DNA sequences in the same sample also yield this CDR3. The V and J genes are TRBV18 and TRBJ2-3; D is uncertain. Trimming pared 4 bases from V and 2 bases from J, leaving 1 base between. Germline V lookup: CDR1 KGHSH, CDR2 LQKENI. The CDR3 length is 11 residues. DNA of the CDR3: TGTGCCAGCTCACACACAGATACGCAGTATTTT. The encoded protein is CASSHTDTQYF.

This clone has only a few counts. The chain joins TRBV7-2 to TRBJ2-7; 9 nucleotides match TRBD1. CDR1 SGHTA and CDR2 FQGNSA come from the germline V gene. The CDR3 is made up of 16 amino acids. After removal of 1 base from V and 2 bases from J, the junction contained 6 bases not matched to a gene. CDR3 protein: CASSLVAGTGPYEQYF. The CDR3 DNA sequence: TGTGCCAGCAGCTTAGTAGCCGGGACAGGGCCCTACGAGCAGTACTTC.

The J gene is TRBJ2-1, the V gene TRBV7-2; D is unresolved. V lost 4 bases to trimming and J lost 10 bases, with 11 bases between them. The CDR3 totals 12 residues. The germline gives CDR1 SGHTA, CDR2 FQGNSA. The CDR3 coding sequence is TGTGCCAGCAGCTACCGACGGCCCGAGCAGTTCTTC. Its translation is CASSYRRPEQFF.

This clone was picked up a small number of times. V and J are TRBV13 and TRBJ2-7; D ambiguous. Germline V gene lookup returns CDR1 PRHDT and CDR2 FYEKMQ (reference sequence). This CDR3 spans 12 amino acids. V was trimmed by 3 bases and J by 4 bases, leaving 7 bases between them. CDR3 region: CASSFQSYEQYF. Here the CDR3 DNA reads TGTGCCAGCAGCTTCCAGAGTTACGAGCAGTACTTC.

CDR3 loop: CASSPSLGQDTQYF. CDR3 DNA: TGTGCCAGCAGTCCAAGCTTGGGGCAAGATACGCAGTATTTT. V and J are TRBV7-2 and TRBJ2-3, with D possibly being TRBD1 (5 bases). CDR3 size: 14 residues. The V end was cut by 6 bases, the J end by 5 bases, with 15 bases between. The germline V gene has CDR1 SGHTA and CDR2 FQGNSA.

The chain employs TRBV4-3 and TRBJ2-2; D is unclear. In germline, CDR1 is LGHNA, CDR2 YSLEER. V was trimmed by 0 bases and J by 2 bases, leaving 10 bases between them. The CDR3 consists of 16 residues. The CDR3 nucleotides are TGCGCCAGCAGCCAAGATGGGATTCCCAACACCGGGGAGCTGTTTTTT. It codes for CASSQDGIPNTGELFF.

This clone was detected a few times. This chain uses TRBV5-4 with TRBJ2-1, with D tentatively TRBD2 (6 bases). This CDR3 has 14 amino acids. Per germline, CDR1 SGHNT and CDR2 YYREEE (reference sequence). Trimming shortened V by 0 bases and J by 4 bases, and 8 bases separated the two germline ends. The CDR3 bases are TGTGCCAGCAGCTTGGCCGGGAGATACAATGAGCAGTTCTTC. Amino acid sequence: CASSLAGRYNEQFF. Variable domain in full (rest from reference TRBV5-4 and TRBJ2-1): ETGVTQSPTHLIKTRGQQVTLRCSSQSGHNTVSWYQQALGQGPQFIFQYYREEENGRGNFPPRFSGLQFPNYSSELNVNALELDDSALYLCASSLAGRYNEQFFGPGTRLTVL.

V is TRBV5-1 and J is TRBJ1-3; D gene ambiguous. The V end lost 6 bases, the J end lost 0 bases, and 4 bases lay between the germline ends. Per germline, CDR1 SGHRS and CDR2 YFSETQ. The CDR3 extends over 12 amino acids. The DNA of the CDR3 is TGCGCCAGCAAGGACTCTGGAAACACCATATATTTT. It encodes CASKDSGNTIYF.

The chain is built from TRBV7-2 and TRBJ2-6; 8 nucleotides line up with TRBD1. CDR1 SGHTA and CDR2 FQGNSA come from the germline V gene. The V segment lost 5 bases and the J segment 0 bases; nucleotides outside the gene matches: 9. The CDR3 spans 18 residues. The CDR3 coding sequence is TGTGCCAGCAGCGGTGGACAGGGACGAATCTCTGGGGCCAACGTCCTGACTTTC. It codes for CASSGGQGRISGANVLTF.

This clone was observed a few times. The chain joins TRBV18 to TRBJ2-2, with D possibly called TRBD1 or TRBD2 (6 bases each). Germline-derived CDR1 and CDR2 are KGHSH and LQKENI. V gave up 6 bases and J gave up 5 bases, with 13 bases separating them. CDR3 length: 14 residues. CDR3 amino acids: CASSPQGGTGELFF. The CDR3 coding sequence is TGTGCCAGCTCTCCCCAAGGGGGGACCGGGGAGCTGTTTTTT.

The CDR3 protein is CASSPSQGSAEKLFF. The CDR3 DNA sequence: TGTGCCAGCTCACCAAGTCAGGGATCGGCTGAAAAACTGTTTTTT. This chain links TRBV18 with TRBJ1-4; D perhaps matches TRBD1 (5 bases). CDR1 KGHSH and CDR2 LQKENI come from the germline V gene. V shed 2 bases and J shed 7 bases, with 14 bases lying between them. This CDR3 contains 15 residues. The whole variable domain, filled in from reference TRBV18 and TRBJ1-4, reads NAGVMQNPRHLVRRRGQEARLRCSPMKGHSHVYWYRQLPEEGLKFMVYLQKENIIDESGMPKERFSAEFPKEGPSILRIQQVVRGDSAAYFCASSPSQGSAEKLFFGSGTQLSVL.

This clone was picked up a small number of times. The CDR3 loop reads CASSGGLRESYEQYF. In nucleotides, the CDR3 is TGTGCCAGCAGCGGGGGGTTGCGGGAGAGCTACGAGCAGTACTTC. The chain recombines TRBV7-2 with TRBJ2-7, with 7 bases lining up with TRBD2. V gave up 5 bases and J gave up 3 bases; unmatched junction bases: 10. The CDR3 spans 15 residues. The germline V gene has CDR1 SGHTA and CDR2 FQGNSA.

V is TRBV5-1 and J is TRBJ1-1; D ambiguous. The CDR3 extends over 15 amino acids. Germline-derived CDR1 and CDR2 are SGHRS and YFSETQ. V was shortened by 3 bases and J by 1 base, with 13 bases between the two germline ends. The CDR3 sequence: CASSSYTVKNTEAFF. The CDR3 nucleotides are TGCGCCAGCAGCTCCTATACAGTCAAGAACACTGAAGCTTTCTTT.

V and J are TRBV15 and TRBJ2-7, with 9 bases identical to TRBD2. This CDR3 is 16 amino acids long. The germline V gene has CDR1 LNHNV and CDR2 YYDKDF (reference sequence). Trimming cost V 2 bases and J 6 bases; bases outside gene matches: 11. For the CDR3, the DNA is TGTGCCACCAGCAGAAATCAGCGGGGGGCGGCCTCCGAGCAGTACTTC. This codes for CATSRNQRGAASEQYF. The entire variable domain, with the rest obtained from reference TRBV15 and TRBJ2-7, is as follows: DAMVIQNPRYQVTQFGKPVTLSCSQTLNHNVMYWYQQKSSQAPKLLFHYYDKDFNNEADTPDNFQSRRPNTSFCFLDIRSPGLGDTAMYLCATSRNQRGAASEQYFGPGTRLTVT.

This chain connects TRBV6-6 to TRBJ2-3; D may correspond to TRBD1 or TRBD2 (5 bases each). This CDR3 has 14 residues. Looked up from germline, CDR1 is MNHNY and CDR2 is SVGAGI (reference sequence). With 5 bases removed from V and 4 bases from J, the gap between germline ends came to 13 bases. The DNA of the CDR3 is TGTGCCAGCAGTCTGGAGACAGCGGCAGATACGCAGTATTTT. This sequence encodes CASSLETAADTQYF.

This clone was picked up a small number of times. J is TRBJ2-7 and V is TRBV28; D not resolved. The CDR3 extends over 14 amino acids. Between the trimmed V and J ends, which lost 5 bases and 3 bases, there was a span of 14 bases. CDR1 and CDR2 from the germline V gene are MDHEN and SYDVKM. For the CDR3, the DNA is TGTGCCAGCAGTAAGCAGTTAACACTCTACGAGCAGTACTTC. Its translation is CASSKQLTLYEQYF.

This clone was seen only a few times. The J gene is TRBJ1-2, the V gene TRBV5-5; 7 nucleotides line up with TRBD1. The length of the CDR3 is 12 residues. Germline CDR1 and CDR2: SGHKS and YYEKEE (reference sequence). V was clipped by 4 bases and J by 12 bases; unmatched bases: 9. DNA of the CDR3: TGTGCCAGCAGCGTGGAGACAGGGAGTAACACCTTC. It codes for CASSVETGSNTF.

This clone occurred a few times. The rearrangement links TRBV4-1 to TRBJ2-5; the D gene is possibly TRBD2 (5 bases). Trimming cost V 1 base and J 5 bases, with 8 bases left between them. The CDR3 has 13 amino acids. Germline CDR1 MGHRA, CDR2 YSYEKL. CDR3 amino acids: CASSQGGIETQYF. Written as DNA, the CDR3 is TGCGCCAGCAGCCAAGGAGGGATTGAGACCCAGTACTTC.

The chain has TRBV29-1 and TRBJ2-1; no reliable D call. There are 15 residues in the CDR3. The V end lost 1 base, the J end lost 0 bases, and 10 bases lay between the germline ends. In germline, CDR1 is SQVTM, CDR2 ANQGSEA. This CDR3 is CSVEGHRSSYNEQFF. As DNA, the CDR3 is TGCAGCGTTGAAGGACATCGGAGCTCCTACAATGAGCAGTTCTTC.

The chain is built from TRBV6-5 and TRBJ2-2, with no clear D. This CDR3 spans 13 amino acids. V gave up 0 bases and J gave up 13 bases, with 12 bases separating them. Germline loops: CDR1 MNHEY, CDR2 SVGAGI. The CDR3 sequence is CASSYSSAPRLFF. In DNA form, the CDR3 reads TGTGCCAGCAGTTACTCCTCTGCCCCGAGGCTGTTTTTT.

This clone appeared a few times. The CDR3 protein is CASSLAAGIWTGSYEQYF. As DNA, the CDR3 is TGTGCCAGCAGTTTAGCGGCGGGGATCTGGACAGGGTCCTACGAGCAGTACTTC. V is TRBV28 and J is TRBJ2-7, with 8 positions matching TRBD1. This CDR3 is 18 amino acids long. V dropped 2 bases and J dropped 1; count of bases not matched to a gene: 13. Per germline, CDR1 MDHEN and CDR2 SYDVKM.

The V gene is TRBV4-1, the J gene TRBJ1-5; D gene uncertain. CDR3 size: 15 residues. Germline V gene sequence: CDR1 MGHRA, CDR2 YSYEKL. Trimming removed 1 base at V and 3 bases at J, with 10 bases between. The CDR3 sequence: CASSQVSDFNQPQHF. The CDR3 nucleotides read TGCGCCAGCAGCCAAGTGTCGGATTTCAATCAGCCCCAGCATTTT.

This sequence joins TRBV6-6 and TRBJ1-1, with D perhaps matching TRBD1 (6 bases). The CDR3 spans 14 residues. Germline V gene lookup returns CDR1 MNHNY and CDR2 SVGAGI (reference sequence). V was trimmed by 2 bases and J by 1 base, leaving 8 bases between them. CDR3 nucleotide sequence: TGTGCCAGCAGTTACGGGACAAGGAACACTGAAGCTTTCTTT. Amino acids: CASSYGTRNTEAFF.

A few counts support this clone. This chain joins TRBV2 and TRBJ1-1; 8 bases line up with TRBD1. Trimming at V came to 4 bases and at J to 1 base, leaving 5 bases not matched to a gene. The CDR3 has 15 residues. From germline, CDR1 is SNHLY and CDR2 FYNNEI. The CDR3 coding sequence is TGTGCCAGCAGTGCCGCCGGGACAGGGAACACTGAAGCTTTCTTT. Its protein product is CASSAAGTGNTEAFF.